The TCR beta chain described here comes from a study of shared clonotypes between healthy human individuals. Replicate PCRs run on unsorted PBMC used roughly 0.3 ug DNA, which was about 28,000 T cell genomes. Produced via immunoSEQ multiplex PCR; TCRdb's table is partial and in-frame only. The sample has 450,000 to 600,000 clones, about 80% seen once. CDR1 and CDR2 (germline): SEHNR, FQNEAQ (reference sequence). This CDR3 is 12 amino acids long. Trimming shortened V by 5 bases and J by 9 bases, and 10 bases separated the two germline ends. The rearrangement uses TRBV7-9 and TRBJ2-2; D gene unclear. The sequence was collected from a woman in her forties in good health. Some clones in this sample may be carry-over from other donors' samples. The sample consisted of PBMCs. The CDR3 DNA sequence: TGTGCCAGCAGCCGTAGCATGCGGGAGCTGTTTTTT. Its protein product is CASSRSMRELFF.